This passage covers 2 T cell receptor beta chains from one sample sequenced in a study of T cell clonality in common variable immunodeficiency. Study-wide results and limits: In common variable immunodeficiency, TCR beta chains reportedly carried fewer deletions and N-nucleotide insertions.

Repertoires were generated with immunoSEQ multiplex PCR, while TCRdb's copy carries only in-frame clones and drops some. This sample has about 9,200 clones, each found more than once. These receptors have no identified antigens. The sequenced material came from peripheral blood mononuclear cells. Every receptor here comes from a human donor with common variable immunodeficiency.

A note on this clone: The read stops 3 residues short of the end of the CDR3; the missing end is completed from the germline J gene. The chain is built from TRBV10-2 and TRBJ2-2; no clear D. Trimming removed 4 bases from V and 1 base from J, with 10 bases in between. This CDR3 spans 15 amino acids. Germline CDR1 reads WSHSY; CDR2 reads SAAADI. CDR3 DNA (partial): TGCGCCAGCAGTGGGCAGCGCCTGAACACCGGGGAG. As protein: CASSGQRLNTGE. The CDR3 in its entirety is CASSGQRLNTGELFF.

A few counts support this clone. With the read ending 3 residues before the CDR3 end, the germline J gene is used to fill in that end. This chain joins TRBV10-2 and TRBJ2-5, with D maybe TRBD1 (5 bases). This CDR3 is built from 15 residues. V lost 4 bases and J lost 7, with 19 bases in between. Germline V gives CDR1 WSHSY, CDR2 SAAADI. Partial CDR3 DNA: TGCGCCAGCAGTGGGCAGGGTGCTAAAGTGGTGACC. Translation gives CASSGQGAKVVT. The entire CDR3 sequence reads CASSGQGAKVVTQYF.